This entry lists 32 T cell receptor beta chains sequenced from one sample in a study of blood T cells in healthy people across ages. The authors ran a second PCR of roughly 6 to 12 cycles using a sample-barcoded 5' primer and a J-beta primer mix. TCRdb re-called the 5' RACE reads with MiXCR, one entry per CDR3 protein. This table has 630,000 or so distinct CDR3 sequences, about a third appearing once. Specimen: blood. The receptors shown here come from a woman of 80 years or more in good health.

At least ten counts were recorded for this clonotype. This chain joins TRBV20-1 and TRBJ1-2; perhaps TRBD1 as D (6 bases). V was clipped by 3 bases and J by 8 bases, with 22 bases between them. The CDR3 extends over 15 amino acids. Germline CDR1 is DFQATT and CDR2 is SNEGSKA (reference sequence). CDR3 coding DNA: TGCAGTGCTAGTAATTTAGGACAGCTGAGGGGCGGCTACACCTTC. Translation: CSASNLGQLRGGYTF.

This clonotype has only one observation. This chain uses TRBV7-2 with TRBJ2-7; D possibly corresponds to TRBD2 (5 bases). The CDR3 covers 16 residues. Germline CDR1 is SGHTA and CDR2 is FQGNSA. Trimming took off 5 bases at V and 1 base at J, with 18 bases between the two ends. CDR3 residues: CASSAGLTVNSYEQYF. CDR3 DNA: TGTGCCAGCAGCGCCGGACTGACGGTCAATTCCTACGAGCAGTACTTC.

In regard to this clonotype: A much larger clone is a single base away; this may be a read error. V gene TRBV2 combines with J gene TRBJ2-7, with 10 bases matching TRBD2. V lost 10 bases and J lost 0; bases outside the gene matches: 6. This CDR3 comprises 14 residues. Germline CDR1 and CDR2: SNHLY and FYNNEI. CDR3: CANGLAGGSYEQYF. CDR3 DNA sequence: TGTGCCAACGGCTTAGCGGGGGGCTCCTACGAGCAGTACTTC.

This clonotype was seen at least ten times. This rearrangement joins TRBV15 to TRBJ2-5, with 8 bases identical to TRBD1. The J segment lost 5 bases and the V segment lost 8 bases, leaving 7 bases of the junction unmatched. Germline CDR1 is LNHNV and CDR2 is YYDKDF (reference sequence). The CDR3 runs to 13 residues. CDR3: CATSRGLSETQYF. The CDR3 DNA reads as TGTGCCACCTCCAGGGGGCTGAGCGAGACCCAGTACTTC.

This clonotype occurred a few times. V and J are TRBV9 and TRBJ2-2; D gene uncertain. CDR1 is SGDLS and CDR2 is YYNGEE in the germline V gene. The CDR3 spans 14 residues. V was clipped by 1 base and J by 4 bases, with 8 bases between them. The CDR3, as DNA: TGTGCCAGCAGCGTATACCCGAGCACCGGGGAGCTGTTTTTT. This encodes CASSVYPSTGELFF.

Points on this clonotype: One end of the junction is discordant with germline, which a read error may explain. This chain links TRBV12-3 or TRBV12-4 with TRBJ1-1; TRBD1 agrees at 7 bases. The CDR3 extends over 14 amino acids. The CDR3 sequence is CTSSSGTVNTEAFF. The CDR3 DNA reads TGTACCAGCAGTTCAGGGACAGTTAACACTGAAGCTTTCTTT.

A word on this clonotype: An end of the junction does not agree with germline; a read error may underlie this. The chain joins TRBV20-1 to TRBJ1-1, with D perhaps TRBD1 (6 bases). The CDR3 sequence is 14 residues long. The germline V gene encodes CDR1 DFQATT and CDR2 SNEGSKA (reference sequence). CDR3 amino acids: CSARLQGLNTEVFF. The CDR3 nucleotides are TGCAGTGCTAGACTACAGGGTCTGAACACTGAAGTTTTCTTT.

About this clonotype itself: One base away lies a much larger clone, so this may be a sequencing read error. CDR3 sequence reads: CASSLKARTGRQETQFF. CDR3 nucleotide sequence: TGTGCCAGCAGCTTAAAAGCCCGCACGGGACGGCAAGAGACCCAGTTCTTC. V and J are TRBV7-8 and TRBJ2-1, with D perhaps matching TRBD1 or TRBD2 (5 bases each). The CDR3 sequence is 17 residues long. Trimming left V 2 bases short and J 13 bases short, with 27 bases between. Germline V gene sequence: CDR1 SGHVS, CDR2 FQNEAQ.

This clonotype was seen many times. The chain employs TRBV5-4 and TRBJ2-7; 7 bases fit TRBD2. Per the germline V gene, CDR1 is SGHNT and CDR2 is YYREEE (reference sequence). The CDR3 runs to 16 residues. The J segment lost 4 bases and the V segment lost 0 bases, leaving 10 bases of the junction unmatched. The CDR3 DNA is TGTGCCAGCAGCTTGGGACCCGGGACTACAAAATACGAGCAGTACTTC. Translating it yields CASSLGPGTTKYEQYF.

This clonotype showed up many times. V and J are TRBV18 and TRBJ2-1, with D perhaps being TRBD1 or TRBD2 (5 bases each). The CDR3 is 11 amino acids. V dropped 3 bases and J dropped 10 bases, with 7 bases sitting between them. CDR1 is KGHSH, CDR2 LQKENI, per germline. Here the CDR3 reads CASSPGTEQFF. CDR3 sequence (DNA): TGTGCCAGCTCACCCGGGACCGAGCAGTTCTTC. Full variable domain (outside the CDR3, taken from reference TRBV18 and TRBJ2-1): NAGVMQNPRHLVRRRGQEARLRCSPMKGHSHVYWYRQLPEEGLKFMVYLQKENIIDESGMPKERFSAEFPKEGPSILRIQQVVRGDSAAYFCASSPGTEQFFGPGTRLTVL.

This clonotype has a count of ten or more. V gene TRBV5-5 combines with J gene TRBJ2-6, with no clear D. The CDR3 has 17 amino acids. Trimming removed 6 bases at V and 0 bases at J, with 16 bases between. Germline-derived CDR1 and CDR2 are SGHKS and YYEKEE (reference sequence). CDR3 in amino acids: CASTPSLGSSGANVLTF. Here the CDR3 DNA reads TGTGCCAGCACCCCCTCGTTGGGGTCCTCTGGGGCCAACGTCCTGACTTTC.

The chain couples TRBV6-2 or TRBV6-3 to TRBJ1-5; D is perhaps TRBD1 (6 bases). The CDR3 runs 15 residues. V shed 6 bases and J shed 6 bases, with 18 bases lying between them. Germline CDR1 reads MNHEY; CDR2 reads SVGEGT. For the CDR3, the DNA is TGTGCCAGCAGCGACGGGGGGGCGGGCAGTCAGCCCCAGCATTTT. Residues: CASSDGGAGSQPQHF.

This clonotype was recorded many times. The chain links TRBV12-3 or TRBV12-4 to TRBJ2-1; the D gene is possibly TRBD1 (6 bases). This CDR3 has 11 amino acids. V lost 3 bases and J lost 14, with 11 bases in between. CDR3 protein: CASSFRGAEFF. For the CDR3, the DNA is TGTGCCAGCAGTTTCAGGGGAGCGGAGTTCTTC.

With respect to this clonotype: The junction differs from germline at one of its ends, possibly a read error. The chain joins TRBV30 to TRBJ1-2, with 7 bases identical to TRBD1. Germline CDR1 is GTSNPN and CDR2 is SVGIG (reference sequence). The CDR3 extends over 14 amino acids. The CDR3 reads CAWSITGVYYGCTF. DNA of the CDR3: TGTGCCTGGAGTATAACAGGGGTCTACTATGGCTGCACCTTC.

This clonotype appeared many times. The chain uses TRBV4-2 and TRBJ2-7, with unresolved D. This CDR3 region has 11 residues. The germline V gene has CDR1 LGHNA and CDR2 YNFKEQ. V was pared by 2 bases and J by 6 bases, with 5 bases between. CDR3 amino acids: CASSQSREQYF. The CDR3 DNA follows: TGTGCCAGCAGCCAAAGTCGCGAGCAGTACTTC.

This chain uses TRBV30 with TRBJ1-5; unclear D gene. V was cut by 4 bases and J by 5 bases, with 12 bases left in between. CDR3 length equals 13 residues. Germline V gene lookup returns CDR1 GTSNPN and CDR2 SVGIG (reference sequence). CDR3 sequence (DNA): TGTGCCTGGACTACGGGTTTAGATCAGCCCCAGCATTTT. Its translation is CAWTTGLDQPQHF.

The CDR3: CASSLAPGQWTYEQYF. The CDR3 DNA follows: TGCGCCAGCAGCTTGGCCCCGGGACAATGGACCTACGAGCAGTACTTC. V usage is TRBV5-1 and J usage is TRBJ2-7, with D possibly TRBD1 on 6 matching bases. The V and J ends lost 0 bases and 2 bases respectively, with 15 bases between them. Germline CDR1 reads SGHRS; CDR2 reads YFSETQ. This CDR3 is built from 16 residues.

This clonotype was detected only a few times. V gene TRBV12-3 or TRBV12-4 combines with J gene TRBJ2-2; the D call may be TRBD1 or TRBD2 (5 bases each). There are 13 residues in the CDR3. The V gene lost 4 bases and the J gene lost 6 bases, with 9 bases spanning the gap. The CDR3 spells CASSSGGAGELFF. CDR3 in DNA: TGTGCCAGCAGTTCTGGGGGAGCCGGGGAGCTGTTTTTT.

This clonotype was detected ten times or more. The chain uses TRBV5-1 and TRBJ2-7, with D possibly being TRBD1 or TRBD2 (5 bases each). There are 15 residues in the CDR3. The V and J ends lost 4 bases and 2 bases respectively, with 16 bases between them. Germline V gene sequence: CDR1 SGHRS, CDR2 YFSETQ. DNA for the CDR3: TGCGCCAGCAGCGAAGGGACCTACGCTACCTACGAGCAGTACTTC. Amino acids: CASSEGTYATYEQYF.

In this sample, this clonotype turned up many times. The rearrangement uses TRBV15 and TRBJ2-6; TRBD1 might be the D (6 bases). V shed 0 bases and J shed 2 bases, with 14 bases lying between them. The CDR3 length is 18 residues. The germline CDR1 and CDR2 sequences are LNHNV and YYDKDF (reference sequence). The CDR3 is CATSRDPIGTTGANVLTF. The CDR3 bases are TGTGCCACCAGCAGAGACCCTATTGGGACAACTGGGGCCAACGTCCTGACTTTC.

This chain joins TRBV28 and TRBJ1-5; D gene uncertain. Deletions cut 4 bases from V and 6 bases from J, with 1 base between. Germline assignment: CDR1 MDHEN and CDR2 SYDVKM. The CDR3 covers 10 residues. The CDR3 DNA is TGTGCCAGCAGTTCTCAGCCCCAGCATTTT. Its protein product is CASSSQPQHF.

This clonotype came up many times. The J gene is TRBJ1-4, the V gene TRBV28; D not resolved. This CDR3 contains 14 residues. V lost 3 bases and J 7 bases, leaving 12 bases between the germline ends. Germline CDR1 and CDR2: MDHEN and SYDVKM. The CDR3 nucleotides are TGTGCCAGCAGTTTCAGCGACATAGGTGAAAAACTGTTTTTT. The encoded protein is CASSFSDIGEKLFF. The entire variable domain, with the rest obtained from reference TRBV28 and TRBJ1-4, is as follows: DVKVTQSSRYLVKRTGEKVFLECVQDMDHENMFWYRQDPGLGLRLIYFSYDVKMKEKGDIPEGYSVSREKKERFSLILESASTNQTSMYLCASSFSDIGEKLFFGSGTQLSVL.

This chain joins TRBV6-2 or TRBV6-3 and TRBJ1-1; possibly TRBD1 for D (5 bases). V lost 6 bases, J lost 1 base, and 9 bases lay in between. The length of the CDR3 is 13 residues. Germline CDR1 reads MNHEY; CDR2 reads SVGEGT. Here the CDR3 reads CASSPGTNTEAFF. The CDR3, as DNA: TGTGCCAGCAGCCCCGGGACGAACACTGAAGCTTTCTTT.

The chain links TRBV7-8 to TRBJ1-1, with 8 nucleotides matching TRBD1. Germline assignment: CDR1 SGHVS and CDR2 FQNEAQ. The CDR3 is made up of 14 amino acids. Losses at the gene ends were 5 bases for V and 5 bases for J; bases not matched to a gene: 7. The CDR3 DNA follows: TGTGCCAGCAGCCCCGGACAGGGATGGACTGAAGCTTTCTTT. This encodes CASSPGQGWTEAFF. Full variable domain (outside the CDR3, taken from reference TRBV7-8 and TRBJ1-1): GAGVSQSPRYKVAKRGQDVALRCDPISGHVSLFWYQQALGQGPEFLTYFQNEAQLDKSGLPSDRFFAERPEGSVSTLKIQRTQQEDSAVYLCASSPGQGWTEAFFGQGTRLTVV.

V usage is TRBV7-9 and J usage is TRBJ1-2; TRBD1 agrees at 8 bases. V lost 5 bases and J lost 2; bases outside the gene matches: 4. The CDR3 is 14 residues long. Germline assignment: CDR1 SEHNR and CDR2 FQNEAQ (reference sequence). The CDR3 sequence is CASSHTGGNYGYTF. CDR3 sequence (DNA): TGTGCCAGCAGCCACACAGGGGGGAACTATGGCTACACCTTC.

Ten or more counts support this clonotype. The V call is TRBV5-4, the J call TRBJ1-2; 7 bases fit TRBD1. Per the germline V gene, CDR1 is SGHNT and CDR2 is YYREEE (reference sequence). V dropped 4 bases and J dropped 3; count of bases not matched to a gene: 9. CDR3 length: 15 residues. CDR3 protein: CASSAIRDSYYGYTF. CDR3 DNA sequence: TGTGCCAGCAGCGCGATCCGGGACAGCTACTATGGCTACACCTTC.

A remark on this clonotype: A much larger clone lies one base from this, so it may be a read error. This rearrangement joins TRBV7-2 to TRBJ1-1; possible D gene TRBD1, 5 bases. This CDR3 comprises 14 residues. CDR1 is SGHTA, CDR2 FQGNSA, per germline. V lost 2 bases and J lost 0, with 7 bases in between. CDR3: CASSLLRVNTEAFF. The CDR3 bases are TGTGCCAGCAGCTTACTCAGGGTGAACACTGAAGCTTTCTTT. Looking up the rest from reference TRBV7-2 and TRBJ1-1 gives the full variable domain: GAGVSQSPSNKVTEKGKDVELRCDPISGHTALYWYRQSLGQGLEFLIYFQGNSAPDKSGLPSDRFSAERTGGSVSTLTIQRTQQEDSAVYLCASSLLRVNTEAFFGQGTRLTVV.

Regarding this clonotype: With a much larger clone just one base away, this may be a read error. The chain combines TRBV18 with TRBJ1-2; D not resolved. Germline loops: CDR1 KGHSH, CDR2 LQKENI. The CDR3 contains 11 residues. CDR3 region: CASPPQNGYTF. CDR3 sequence (DNA): TGTGCCAGCCCACCACAGAATGGCTACACCTTC.

This clonotype was detected many times. One base away lies a much larger clone, so this may be a sequencing read error. The chain has TRBV29-1 and TRBJ2-3; 15 bases map to TRBD2. The junction had 4 bases not matched to a gene; V was cut back by 7 bases and J by 5 bases. The length of the CDR3 is 14 residues. CDR1 SQVTM and CDR2 ANQGSEA come from the germline V gene. The CDR3 DNA is TGCAGCGGTGGACTAGCGGGGGGGCGAGATACGCAGTATTTT. Protein product: CSGGLAGGRDTQYF.

The gene calls are TRBV6-5 and TRBJ2-1; no clear D. V shed 4 bases and J shed 0 bases, with 13 bases lying between them. This CDR3 contains 16 residues. The germline V gene has CDR1 MNHEY and CDR2 SVGAGI. CDR3 sequence (DNA): TGTGCCAGCAGTTCTTCCCCCCCGAGCTCCTACAATGAGCAGTTCTTC. Its protein product is CASSSSPPSSYNEQFF.

Points on this clonotype: One junction end disagrees with the germline gene, perhaps due to a read error. CDR3 region: CASSAYRGPYERYF. The CDR3 nucleotides read TGTGCCAGCAGCGCCTACAGGGGTCCCTACGAGCGGTACTTC. The V call is TRBV7-2, the J call TRBJ2-7; TRBD1 agrees at 7 bases. CDR3 length: 14 residues. Germline lookup yields CDR1 SGHTA and CDR2 FQGNSA. The complete variable domain, with remaining parts taken from reference TRBV7-2 and TRBJ2-7, reads GAGVSQSPSNKVTEKGKDVELRCDPISGHTALYWYRQSLGQGLEFLIYFQGNSAPDKSGLPSDRFSAERTGGSVSTLTIQRTQQEDSAVYLCASSAYRGPYERYFGPGTRLTVT.

This rearrangement joins TRBV5-1 to TRBJ2-3; 7 bases map to TRBD2. This CDR3 contains 15 residues. The germline V gene has CDR1 SGHRS and CDR2 YFSETQ. Trimming removed 4 bases from V and 1 base from J; junction bases left unmatched: 6. CDR3 sequence: CASSVLAWGTDTQYF. CDR3 DNA sequence: TGCGCCAGCAGCGTACTAGCGTGGGGCACAGATACGCAGTATTTT.